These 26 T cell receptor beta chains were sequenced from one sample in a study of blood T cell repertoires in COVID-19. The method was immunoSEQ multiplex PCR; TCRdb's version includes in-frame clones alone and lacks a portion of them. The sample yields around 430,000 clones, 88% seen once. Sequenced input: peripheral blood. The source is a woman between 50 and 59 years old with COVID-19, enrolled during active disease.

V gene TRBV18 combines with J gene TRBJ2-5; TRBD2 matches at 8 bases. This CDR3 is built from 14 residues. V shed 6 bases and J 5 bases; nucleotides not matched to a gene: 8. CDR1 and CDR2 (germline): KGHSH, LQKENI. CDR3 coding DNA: TGTGCCAGCTCCCCCCGGGAGGGACGGGAGACCCAGTACTTC. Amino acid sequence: CASSPREGRETQYF.

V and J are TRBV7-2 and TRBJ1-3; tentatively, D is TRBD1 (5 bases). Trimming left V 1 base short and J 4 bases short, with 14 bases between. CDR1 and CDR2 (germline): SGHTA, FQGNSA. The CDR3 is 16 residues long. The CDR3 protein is CASSLDGAGPGNTIYF. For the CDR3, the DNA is TGTGCCAGCAGCTTAGACGGTGCGGGGCCAGGAAACACCATATATTTT. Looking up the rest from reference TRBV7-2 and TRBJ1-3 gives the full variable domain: GAGVSQSPSNKVTEKGKDVELRCDPISGHTALYWYRQSLGQGLEFLIYFQGNSAPDKSGLPSDRFSAERTGGSVSTLTIQRTQQEDSAVYLCASSLDGAGPGNTIYFGEGSWLTVV.

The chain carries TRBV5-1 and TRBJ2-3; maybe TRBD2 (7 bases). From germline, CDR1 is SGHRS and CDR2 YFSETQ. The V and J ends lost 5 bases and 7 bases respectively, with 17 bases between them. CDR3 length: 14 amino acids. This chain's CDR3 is CASREAGAHNTQYF. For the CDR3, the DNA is TGCGCCAGCAGGGAGGCGGGGGCCCATAATACGCAGTATTTT.

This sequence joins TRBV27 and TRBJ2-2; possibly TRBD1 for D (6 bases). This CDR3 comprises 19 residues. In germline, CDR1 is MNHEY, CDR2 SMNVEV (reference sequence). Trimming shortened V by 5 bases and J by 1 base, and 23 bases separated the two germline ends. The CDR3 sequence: CASSTLLHSPTGNTGELFF. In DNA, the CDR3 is TGTGCCAGCAGTACCCTCCTTCACTCACCGACAGGGAACACCGGGGAGCTGTTTTTT.

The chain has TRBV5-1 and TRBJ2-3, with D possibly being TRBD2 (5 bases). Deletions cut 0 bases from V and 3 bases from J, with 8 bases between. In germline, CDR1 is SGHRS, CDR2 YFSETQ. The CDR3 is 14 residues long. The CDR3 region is CASSLVAGTDTQYF. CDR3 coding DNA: TGCGCCAGCAGCTTGGTTGCGGGTACAGATACGCAGTATTTT. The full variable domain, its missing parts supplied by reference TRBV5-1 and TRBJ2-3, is KAGVTQTPRYLIKTRGQQVTLSCSPISGHRSVSWYQQTPGQGLQFLFEYFSETQRNKGNFPGRFSGRQFSNSRSEMNVSTLELGDSALYLCASSLVAGTDTQYFGPGTRLTVL.

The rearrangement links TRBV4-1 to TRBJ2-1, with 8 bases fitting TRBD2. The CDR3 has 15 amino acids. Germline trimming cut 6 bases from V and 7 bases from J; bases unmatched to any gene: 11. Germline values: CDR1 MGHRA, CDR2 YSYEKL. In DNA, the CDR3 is TGCGCCAGCAGTCCCTTGAGCGGGGGTTGGAATGAGCAGTTCTTC. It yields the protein CASSPLSGGWNEQFF.

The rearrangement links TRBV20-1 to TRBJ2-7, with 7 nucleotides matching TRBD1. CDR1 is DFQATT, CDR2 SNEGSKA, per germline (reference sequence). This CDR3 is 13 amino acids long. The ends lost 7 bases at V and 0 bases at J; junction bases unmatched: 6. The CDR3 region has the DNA TGCAGTGGTAGTGGGGACAGCTCCTACGAGCAGTACTTC. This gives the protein CSGSGDSSYEQYF.

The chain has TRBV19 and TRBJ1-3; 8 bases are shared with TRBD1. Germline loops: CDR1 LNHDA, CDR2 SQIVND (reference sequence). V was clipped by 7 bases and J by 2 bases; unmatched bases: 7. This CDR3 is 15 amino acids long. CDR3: CASTSQGAPGNTIYF. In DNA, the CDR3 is TGTGCCAGTACCTCGCAGGGGGCTCCTGGAAACACCATATATTTT.

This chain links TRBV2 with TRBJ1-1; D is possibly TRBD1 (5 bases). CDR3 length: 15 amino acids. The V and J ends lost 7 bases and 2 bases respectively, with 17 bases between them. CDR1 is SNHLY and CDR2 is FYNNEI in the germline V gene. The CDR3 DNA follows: TGTGCCAGCAAAGGATTTCGGAGGGGAAACACTGAAGCTTTCTTT. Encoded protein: CASKGFRRGNTEAFF.

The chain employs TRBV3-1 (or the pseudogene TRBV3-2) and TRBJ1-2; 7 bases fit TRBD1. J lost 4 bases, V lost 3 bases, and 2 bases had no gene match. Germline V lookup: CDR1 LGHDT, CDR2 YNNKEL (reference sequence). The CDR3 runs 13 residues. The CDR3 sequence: CASSQTGPYGYTF. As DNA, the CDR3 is TGTGCCAGCAGCCAGACAGGGCCCTATGGCTACACCTTC.

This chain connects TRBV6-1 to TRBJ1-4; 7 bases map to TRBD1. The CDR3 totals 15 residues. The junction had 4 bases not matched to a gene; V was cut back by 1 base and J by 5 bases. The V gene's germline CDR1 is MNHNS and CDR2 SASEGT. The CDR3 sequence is CASSEGQGTNEKLFF. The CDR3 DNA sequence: TGTGCCAGCAGTGAAGGACAGGGAACGAATGAAAAACTGTTTTTT.

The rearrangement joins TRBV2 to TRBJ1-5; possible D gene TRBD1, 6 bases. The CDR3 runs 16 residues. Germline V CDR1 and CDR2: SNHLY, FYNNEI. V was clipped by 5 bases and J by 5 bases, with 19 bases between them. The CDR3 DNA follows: TGTGCCAGCAGTCCTACAGGGTTCGCGTCATATCAGCCCCAGCATTTT. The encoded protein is CASSPTGFASYQPQHF.

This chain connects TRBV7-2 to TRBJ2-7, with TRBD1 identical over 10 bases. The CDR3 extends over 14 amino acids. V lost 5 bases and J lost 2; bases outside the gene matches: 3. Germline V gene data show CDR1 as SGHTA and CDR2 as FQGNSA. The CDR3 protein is CASSIGQGAYEQYF. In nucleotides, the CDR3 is TGTGCCAGCAGCATAGGACAGGGGGCCTACGAGCAGTACTTC.

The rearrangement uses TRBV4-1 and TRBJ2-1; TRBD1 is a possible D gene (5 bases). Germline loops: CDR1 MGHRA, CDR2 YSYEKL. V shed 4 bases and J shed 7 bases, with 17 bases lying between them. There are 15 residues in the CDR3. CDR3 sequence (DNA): TGCGCCAGCAGCCCCCCGGCTGCCAGGACAAATGAGCAGTTCTTC. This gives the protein CASSPPAARTNEQFF.

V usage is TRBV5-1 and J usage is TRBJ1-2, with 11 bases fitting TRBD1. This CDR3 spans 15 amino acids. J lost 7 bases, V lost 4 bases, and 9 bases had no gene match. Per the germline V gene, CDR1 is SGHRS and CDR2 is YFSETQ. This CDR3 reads CASSMGTGGRSGYTF. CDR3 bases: TGCGCCAGCAGCATGGGGACAGGGGGTCGGAGTGGCTACACCTTC.

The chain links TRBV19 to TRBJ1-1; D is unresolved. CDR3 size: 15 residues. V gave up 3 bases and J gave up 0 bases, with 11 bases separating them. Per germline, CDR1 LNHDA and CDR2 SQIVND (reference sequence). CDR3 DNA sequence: TGTGCCAGTAGTATTGCGGGGTATATGAACACTGAAGCTTTCTTT. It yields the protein CASSIAGYMNTEAFF.

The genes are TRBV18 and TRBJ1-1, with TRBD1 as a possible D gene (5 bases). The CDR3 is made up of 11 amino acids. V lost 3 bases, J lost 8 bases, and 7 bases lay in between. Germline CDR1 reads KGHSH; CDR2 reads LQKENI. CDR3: CASSPQGEAFF. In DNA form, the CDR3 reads TGTGCCAGCTCACCCCAGGGAGAAGCTTTCTTT.

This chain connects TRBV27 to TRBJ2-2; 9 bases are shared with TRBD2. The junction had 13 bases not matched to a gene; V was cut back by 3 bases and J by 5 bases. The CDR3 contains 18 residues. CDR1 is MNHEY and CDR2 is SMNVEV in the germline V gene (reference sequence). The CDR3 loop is CASSFGLAGVRGTGELFF. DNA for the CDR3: TGTGCCAGCAGTTTTGGGTTAGCGGGGGTCAGGGGGACCGGGGAGCTGTTTTTT.

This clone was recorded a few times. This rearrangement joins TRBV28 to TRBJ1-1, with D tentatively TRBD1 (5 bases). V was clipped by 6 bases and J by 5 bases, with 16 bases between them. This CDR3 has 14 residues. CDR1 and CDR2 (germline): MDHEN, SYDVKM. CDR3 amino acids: CASSPGGAGTEAFF. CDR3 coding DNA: TGTGCCAGCAGCCCCGGGGGAGCGGGTACTGAAGCTTTCTTT.

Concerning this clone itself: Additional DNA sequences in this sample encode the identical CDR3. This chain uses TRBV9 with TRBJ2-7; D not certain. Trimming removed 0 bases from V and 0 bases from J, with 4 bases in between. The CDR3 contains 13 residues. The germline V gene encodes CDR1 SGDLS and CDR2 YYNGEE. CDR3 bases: TGTGCCAGCAGCGTAGCCTCCTCCTACGAGCAGTACTTC. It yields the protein CASSVASSYEQYF.

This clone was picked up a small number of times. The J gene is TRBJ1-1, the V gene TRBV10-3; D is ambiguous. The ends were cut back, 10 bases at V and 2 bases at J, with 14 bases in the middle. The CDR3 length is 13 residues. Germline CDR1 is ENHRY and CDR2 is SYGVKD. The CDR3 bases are TGTGCCACCCGGGGAACAGTTAACACTGAAGCTTTCTTT. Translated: CATRGTVNTEAFF.

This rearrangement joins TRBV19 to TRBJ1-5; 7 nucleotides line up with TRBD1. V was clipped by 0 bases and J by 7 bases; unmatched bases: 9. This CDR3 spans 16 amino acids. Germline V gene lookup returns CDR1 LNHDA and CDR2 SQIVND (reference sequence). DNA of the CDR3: TGTGCCAGTAGTATAGATTGGAACAGGGGTTACCAGCCCCAGCATTTT. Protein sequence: CASSIDWNRGYQPQHF. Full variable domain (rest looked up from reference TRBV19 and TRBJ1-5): DGGITQSPKYLFRKEGQNVTLSCEQNLNHDAMYWYRQDPGQGLRLIYYSQIVNDFQKGDIAEGYSVSREKKESFPLTVTSAQKNPTAFYLCASSIDWNRGYQPQHFGDGTRLSIL.

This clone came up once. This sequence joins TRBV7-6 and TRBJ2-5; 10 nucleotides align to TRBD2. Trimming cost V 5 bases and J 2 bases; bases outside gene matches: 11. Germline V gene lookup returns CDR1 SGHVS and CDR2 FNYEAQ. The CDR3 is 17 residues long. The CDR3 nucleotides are TGTGCCAGCAGCCCAATTACCCTGACTAGCGGGCAAGAGACCCAGTACTTC. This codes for CASSPITLTSGQETQYF.

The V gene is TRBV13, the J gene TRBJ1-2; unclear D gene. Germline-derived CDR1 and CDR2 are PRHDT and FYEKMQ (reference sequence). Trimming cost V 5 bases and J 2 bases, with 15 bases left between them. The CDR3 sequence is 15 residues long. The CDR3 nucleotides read TGTGCCAGCAGCCCGGCAGGTGCTTCGAACTATGGCTACACCTTC. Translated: CASSPAGASNYGYTF.

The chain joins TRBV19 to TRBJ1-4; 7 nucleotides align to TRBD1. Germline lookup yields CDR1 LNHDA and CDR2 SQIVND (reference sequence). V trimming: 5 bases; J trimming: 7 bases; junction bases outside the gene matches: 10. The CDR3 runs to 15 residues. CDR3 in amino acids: CASSPTEGAVEKLFF. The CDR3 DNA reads TGTGCCAGTAGTCCCACCGAGGGGGCGGTTGAAAAACTGTTTTTT.

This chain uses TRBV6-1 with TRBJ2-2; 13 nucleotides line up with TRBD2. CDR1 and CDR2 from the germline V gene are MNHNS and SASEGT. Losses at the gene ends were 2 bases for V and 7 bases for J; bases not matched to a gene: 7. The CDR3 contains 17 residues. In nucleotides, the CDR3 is TGTGCCAGCAGTGAAAGGAGGACTAGCGGGGGATACGGGGAGCTGTTTTTT. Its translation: CASSERRTSGGYGELFF.